This T cell receptor beta chain was captured in a study of T-cell reconstitution after alpha-beta-depleted transplantation in children. A TCRbeta library incorporating unique molecular identifiers was prepared. TCRdb redid the calling of the PCR reads with MiXCR, one entry per CDR3 protein. The table shows fewer than 750,000 distinct CDR3 sequences, with roughly 23% occurring only once. The CDR3 adds up to 15 amino acids, both ends counted. In germline, CDR1 is DFQATT, CDR2 SNEGSKA (reference sequence). Of note for this clonotype: The CDR3 does not end in the conserved phenylalanine or tryptophan, so this is likely a read error. The DNA is left out, because the CDR3 cannot be placed on it with certainty; the CDR3 is given as TCRdb lists it.

This sequence originates from a boy less than two years old who had a stem cell transplant for acute myeloid leukemia, so the T cells may come from the graft donor. The input for sequencing was PBMCs, mostly from graft donor cells, taken 360 days after TCRalphabeta/CD19-depleted stem cell transplant. The chain links TRBV20-1 to TRBJ2-1; TRBD2 is taken as the D call from the table, unchecked against the DNA. CDR3 sequence: CSATAGTSEPASGLG.